The rows below give T cell receptor beta chains drawn from one sample of a study of blood T cell repertoires in COVID-19. Here immunoSEQ multiplex PCR was the method, and the copy in TCRdb shows in-frame clones only, minus some. The sample includes about 87,000 clones, around nine tenths seen only once; the top ten take 11%. Source material: peripheral blood. The receptors here all came from a man aged 80 or over with acute or convalescent COVID-19. CDR3s include the opening cysteine and the closing phenylalanine or tryptophan. D genes are given only for firm matches. Clone size is shown for a subset of rows, as once, few, many or a class of expanded clone.

d_gene: TRBD1; j_gene: TRBJ2-2; v_gene: TRBV5-5; abundance: NA; CDR3nt: TGTGCCAGCAGCTCCGGACAGGGATGGGACACCGGGGAGCTGTTTTTT; CDR3aa: CASSSGQGWDTGELFF
d_gene: TRBD2; j_gene: TRBJ2-1; v_gene: TRBV7-3; abundance: NA; CDR3nt: TGTGCCAGCAGCTTAACCCCCGGGACTAGAAATGAGCAGTTCTTC; CDR3aa: CASSLTPGTRNEQFF
d_gene: TRBD1; j_gene: TRBJ1-2; v_gene: TRBV7-9; abundance: NA; CDR3nt: TGTGCCAGCAGCTTAGACGGGGACAGGGACTATGGCTACACCTTC; CDR3aa: CASSLDGDRDYGYTF
d_gene: NA; j_gene: TRBJ1-1; v_gene: TRBV7-2; abundance: NA; CDR3nt: TGTGCCAGCAGCCCCCCCCAGGGATGGGCAGGGAACACTGAAGCTTTCTTT; CDR3aa: CASSPPQGWAGNTEAFF
d_gene: TRBD1; j_gene: TRBJ1-6; v_gene: TRBV6-6; abundance: NA; CDR3nt: TGTGCCAGCAGTTCGACAGGGACGGGTTCACCCCTCCACTTT; CDR3aa: CASSSTGTGSPLHF
d_gene: TRBD1; j_gene: TRBJ1-4; v_gene: TRBV29-1; abundance: NA; CDR3nt: TGCAGCGTTGAAGGCGGGACAGGAGTCGAAAAACTGTTTTTT; CDR3aa: CSVEGGTGVEKLFF
d_gene: NA; j_gene: TRBJ1-4; v_gene: TRBV5-1; abundance: NA; CDR3nt: TGCGCCAGCAGCTTGGGCGGGGGGGCCGGTGAAAAACTGTTTTTT; CDR3aa: CASSLGGGAGEKLFF
d_gene: TRBD2; j_gene: TRBJ2-1; v_gene: TRBV29-1; abundance: NA; CDR3nt: TGCAGCGTTACGGGACTAGCGGGGGGTTCTCCGAATGAGCAGTTCTTC; CDR3aa: CSVTGLAGGSPNEQFF
d_gene: NA; j_gene: TRBJ2-1; v_gene: TRBV28; abundance: NA; CDR3nt: TGTGCCAGCAGCCCCCGGGGGTCCTACAATGAGCAGTTCTTC; CDR3aa: CASSPRGSYNEQFF
d_gene: NA; j_gene: TRBJ2-4; v_gene: TRBV5-1; abundance: NA; CDR3nt: TGCGCCAGCAGCTTGGCTCCGGGGGTTCAAAACATTCAGTACTTC; CDR3aa: CASSLAPGVQNIQYF
d_gene: TRBD1; j_gene: TRBJ2-7; v_gene: TRBV6-5; abundance: NA; CDR3nt: TGTGCCAGCAGTACCGGGACAGGGACCTACGAGCAGTACTTC; CDR3aa: CASSTGTGTYEQYF
d_gene: TRBD1; j_gene: TRBJ1-5; v_gene: TRBV18; abundance: NA; CDR3nt: TGTGCCAGCTCAAAATCGGGACAGGGATCTCAGCCCCAGCATTTT; CDR3aa: CASSKSGQGSQPQHF
d_gene: TRBD2; j_gene: TRBJ2-1; v_gene: TRBV11-2; abundance: NA; CDR3nt: TGTGCCAGCAGCTTAACTAGCGGGAGGGTGGGTGAGCAGTTCTTC; CDR3aa: CASSLTSGRVGEQFF
d_gene: TRBD1; j_gene: TRBJ1-2; v_gene: TRBV9; abundance: NA; CDR3nt: TGTGCCAGCAGCCCGAGAGCAACGGGACAGGGTACACCCTATGGCTACACCTTC; CDR3aa: CASSPRATGQGTPYGYTF
d_gene: NA; j_gene: TRBJ1-6; v_gene: TRBV11-2; abundance: NA; CDR3nt: TGTGCCAGCAGCCCCCAGGGGAGTAATTCACCCCTCCACTTT; CDR3aa: CASSPQGSNSPLHF
d_gene: NA; j_gene: TRBJ2-7; v_gene: TRBV5-4; abundance: NA; CDR3nt: TGTGCCAGCAGCTTGGAGTCCGGCTCAGCGGAGCAGTACTTC; CDR3aa: CASSLESGSAEQYF
d_gene: TRBD2; j_gene: TRBJ2-3; v_gene: TRBV10-3; abundance: NA; CDR3nt: TGTGCCATCAGTGGGGGCGGAGCGGGAGGTTATAGCACAGATACGCAGTATTTT; CDR3aa: CAISGGGAGGYSTDTQYF
d_gene: TRBD1; j_gene: TRBJ1-3; v_gene: TRBV3-1/TRBV3-2; abundance: NA; CDR3nt: TGTGCCAGCAGCCTGTCCGGGACAGAGAACACCATATATTTT; CDR3aa: CASSLSGTENTIYF
d_gene: NA; j_gene: TRBJ2-6; v_gene: TRBV7-6; abundance: NA; CDR3nt: TGTGCCAGCAGCTTATGGCAGTCTGGGGCCAACGTCCTGACTTTC; CDR3aa: CASSLWQSGANVLTF
d_gene: TRBD1; j_gene: TRBJ1-6; v_gene: TRBV30; abundance: NA; CDR3nt: TGTGCCTGGAGTGGACAGGGTAGTAGTTCACCCCTCCACTTT; CDR3aa: CAWSGQGSSSPLHF
d_gene: NA; j_gene: TRBJ2-5; v_gene: TRBV6-5; abundance: NA; CDR3nt: TGTGCCAGCAGTTATTCGGGGGGCGACGAGACCCAGTACTTC; CDR3aa: CASSYSGGDETQYF
d_gene: NA; j_gene: TRBJ2-7; v_gene: TRBV14; abundance: once; CDR3nt: TGTGCCAGCAGCCTCTACTTAACAGGGAGTCACGGGCAGTACTTC; CDR3aa: CASSLYLTGSHGQYF
d_gene: NA; j_gene: TRBJ2-1; v_gene: TRBV4-1; abundance: NA; CDR3nt: TGCGCCAGCAGCCAAGACCCCGCGGGGAGCTCCTACAATGAGCAGTTCTTC; CDR3aa: CASSQDPAGSSYNEQFF
d_gene: NA; j_gene: TRBJ1-2; v_gene: TRBV2; abundance: NA; CDR3nt: TGTGCCAGTCGATGGGCCGGGACTGATTATGGCTACACCTTC; CDR3aa: CASRWAGTDYGYTF
d_gene: TRBD1; j_gene: TRBJ1-4; v_gene: TRBV27; abundance: NA; CDR3nt: TGTGCCAGCAGGACAGGACAGGGGAATGAAAAACTGTTTTTT; CDR3aa: CASRTGQGNEKLFF
d_gene: NA; j_gene: TRBJ1-4; v_gene: TRBV3-1/TRBV3-2; abundance: NA; CDR3nt: TGTGCCAGCAGCCCGGACACCACAACTAATGAAAAACTGTTTTTT; CDR3aa: CASSPDTTTNEKLFF
d_gene: NA; j_gene: TRBJ2-7; v_gene: TRBV7-2; abundance: NA; CDR3nt: TGTGCCAGCAGCACAAGTGGTAGGGGCTCCTACGAGCAGTACTTC; CDR3aa: CASSTSGRGSYEQYF
d_gene: NA; j_gene: TRBJ2-5; v_gene: TRBV19; abundance: NA; CDR3nt: TGTGCCAGTAGGAGGTCTAGACAGCCGCAAGAGACCCAGTACTTC; CDR3aa: CASRRSRQPQETQYF
d_gene: TRBD2; j_gene: TRBJ2-1; v_gene: TRBV9; abundance: NA; CDR3nt: TGTGCCAGCAGCCTCAGCGGGAGCTCCTACAATGAGCAGTTCTTC; CDR3aa: CASSLSGSSYNEQFF
d_gene: NA; j_gene: TRBJ2-7; v_gene: TRBV25-1; abundance: NA; CDR3nt: TGTGCCAGCACAGGGATCGACGAGCAGTACTTC; CDR3aa: CASTGIDEQYF
d_gene: NA; j_gene: TRBJ2-3; v_gene: TRBV7-9; abundance: NA; CDR3nt: TGTGCCAGCAGCACCCCATGGGGCAGGGCTTTCACAGATACGCAGTATTTT; CDR3aa: CASSTPWGRAFTDTQYF
d_gene: NA; j_gene: TRBJ2-6; v_gene: TRBV19; abundance: NA; CDR3nt: TGTGCCACCCGCCCCGGGGCTGGGGCCAACGTCCTGACTTTC; CDR3aa: CATRPGAGANVLTF
d_gene: NA; j_gene: TRBJ1-1; v_gene: TRBV28; abundance: NA; CDR3nt: TGTGCCAGCAGTTTAAGGGGGTTGGGGGTTAGGTCAGCTTTCTTT; CDR3aa: CASSLRGLGVRSAFF
d_gene: NA; j_gene: TRBJ1-2; v_gene: TRBV5-1; abundance: NA; CDR3nt: TGCGCCAGCAGCTTGGGGACAGCCGGAATTAACTATGGCTACACCTTC; CDR3aa: CASSLGTAGINYGYTF
d_gene: TRBD1; j_gene: TRBJ2-3; v_gene: TRBV5-1; abundance: NA; CDR3nt: TGCGCCAGCAGCCAGGGAGGACAGGGGGCGTATACGCAGTATTTT; CDR3aa: CASSQGGQGAYTQYF
d_gene: NA; j_gene: TRBJ1-2; v_gene: TRBV7-2; abundance: NA; CDR3nt: TGTGCCAGCAGCTCCCCTCGAGCGGGGGGCAATGGCTACACCTTC; CDR3aa: CASSSPRAGGNGYTF
d_gene: NA; j_gene: TRBJ1-2; v_gene: TRBV24-1; abundance: NA; CDR3nt: TGTGCCACCAGTCCAGAGGGATCAAGCTATGGCTACACCTTC; CDR3aa: CATSPEGSSYGYTF
d_gene: TRBD2; j_gene: TRBJ2-5; v_gene: TRBV9; abundance: NA; CDR3nt: TGTGCCAGCAGCGTAGGTAGTAGCGGGGGAGCCCAAGAGACCCAGTACTTC; CDR3aa: CASSVGSSGGAQETQYF
d_gene: NA; j_gene: TRBJ2-5; v_gene: TRBV27; abundance: NA; CDR3nt: TGTGCCAGCAGTTTATTTCGGGGAGAGACCCAGTACTTC; CDR3aa: CASSLFRGETQYF
d_gene: TRBD2; j_gene: TRBJ2-7; v_gene: TRBV5-1; abundance: NA; CDR3nt: TGCGCCAGCAGCTCAGCGGGGTCTGGCGAGCAGTACTTC; CDR3aa: CASSSAGSGEQYF
d_gene: NA; j_gene: TRBJ2-7; v_gene: TRBV28; abundance: NA; CDR3nt: TGTGCCAGCAGTTTGGGGGGAGTGGACGAGCAGTACTTC; CDR3aa: CASSLGGVDEQYF
d_gene: NA; j_gene: TRBJ1-2; v_gene: TRBV5-4; abundance: NA; CDR3nt: TGTGCCAGCAGCTACGGTACAGGGATTTATGGCTACACCTTC; CDR3aa: CASSYGTGIYGYTF
d_gene: NA; j_gene: TRBJ2-3; v_gene: TRBV18; abundance: NA; CDR3nt: TGTGCCAGCTCACCGAAGAGGGCCACAGATACGCAGTATTTT; CDR3aa: CASSPKRATDTQYF
d_gene: NA; j_gene: TRBJ1-4; v_gene: TRBV5-1; abundance: NA; CDR3nt: TGCGCCAGCAGCTTGGACAGGCCTAATGAAAAACTGTTTTTT; CDR3aa: CASSLDRPNEKLFF
d_gene: NA; j_gene: TRBJ2-5; v_gene: TRBV13; abundance: NA; CDR3nt: TGTGCCAGCAGCTTAGGGGGGTCCGTAGGGAGAGAGACCCAGTACTTC; CDR3aa: CASSLGGSVGRETQYF
d_gene: NA; j_gene: TRBJ1-5; v_gene: TRBV15; abundance: NA; CDR3nt: TGTGCCACCAGCAGAGACAGGTGGAGCAATCAGCCCCAGCATTTT; CDR3aa: CATSRDRWSNQPQHF
d_gene: TRBD1; j_gene: TRBJ1-5; v_gene: TRBV6-6; abundance: NA; CDR3nt: TGTGCCAGCAGGGTGACAGGGAATCCCCAGCATTTT; CDR3aa: CASRVTGNPQHF
d_gene: TRBD1; j_gene: TRBJ1-4; v_gene: TRBV12-5; abundance: NA; CDR3nt: TGTGCTAGTGCCCTGACAGGGGAGTATGAAAAACTGTTTTTT; CDR3aa: CASALTGEYEKLFF
d_gene: NA; j_gene: TRBJ2-2; v_gene: TRBV9; abundance: NA; CDR3nt: TGTGCCAGCAGTGACAGGCTTTGGTTCACCGGGGAGCTGTTTTTT; CDR3aa: CASSDRLWFTGELFF
d_gene: NA; j_gene: TRBJ1-1; v_gene: TRBV28; abundance: NA; CDR3nt: TGTGCCAGCAGTTTCCAAATGTTACGGGGTGGACTGTTCTGGACTGAAGCTTTCTTT; CDR3aa: CASSFQMLRGGLFWTEAFF
d_gene: TRBD1; j_gene: TRBJ2-7; v_gene: TRBV5-1; abundance: NA; CDR3nt: TGCGCCAGCAGCTTGTTGGGACAGAGTTACTACGAGCAGTACTTC; CDR3aa: CASSLLGQSYYEQYF
d_gene: NA; j_gene: TRBJ2-1; v_gene: TRBV30; abundance: NA; CDR3nt: TGTGCCTGGAGTTCGAGGGTAGCGCTACACTACAATGAGCAGTTCTTC; CDR3aa: CAWSSRVALHYNEQFF
d_gene: TRBD2; j_gene: TRBJ2-3; v_gene: TRBV19; abundance: few; CDR3nt: TGTGCCAGTAGTATAGCGGGGGGTGGGACAGATACGCAGTATTTT; CDR3aa: CASSIAGGGTDTQYF
d_gene: TRBD1; j_gene: TRBJ2-3; v_gene: TRBV7-9; abundance: once; CDR3nt: TGTGCCAGCAGCCGGGACAGGCGAGGGACAGATACGCAGTATTTT; CDR3aa: CASSRDRRGTDTQYF
d_gene: TRBD1; j_gene: TRBJ1-1; v_gene: TRBV19; abundance: NA; CDR3nt: TGTGCCAGTAGTATAGGACAGGGGGCTAGAAACACTGAAGCTTTCTTT; CDR3aa: CASSIGQGARNTEAFF
d_gene: NA; j_gene: TRBJ1-2; v_gene: TRBV18; abundance: NA; CDR3nt: TGTGCCAGCTCACTAGACCAACAGGGTTATAATGGCTACACCTTC; CDR3aa: CASSLDQQGYNGYTF
d_gene: NA; j_gene: TRBJ1-3; v_gene: TRBV18; abundance: NA; CDR3nt: TGTGCCAGCTCACCACCGGCAGGGGCCTCTGGAAACACCATATATTTT; CDR3aa: CASSPPAGASGNTIYF
d_gene: TRBD1; j_gene: TRBJ1-1; v_gene: TRBV6-5; abundance: NA; CDR3nt: TGTGCCAGCAGATGGGACAGGGCGAACACTGAAGCTTTCTTT; CDR3aa: CASRWDRANTEAFF
d_gene: TRBD2; j_gene: TRBJ2-1; v_gene: TRBV19; abundance: NA; CDR3nt: TGTGCCAGTAGTACCCCCCGGACTAGCGTCAATGAGCAGTTCTTC; CDR3aa: CASSTPRTSVNEQFF